The T cell receptor beta chain under discussion was sequenced for a study of blood T cell repertoires in COVID-19. Across the study: The cDNA or gDNA used as material had been derived from T cells, B-cell-depleted T cells, or PBMCs.

Under the authors' procedure: Reference gene primer amplification yielded estimated nucleated cell counts. The method was immunoSEQ multiplex PCR; TCRdb's version includes in-frame clones alone and lacks a portion of them. The DNA was the basis for D and trimming; V, J and clone size are from that table. The sample lists 55,000 to 65,000 clones, 70% to 90% occurring once. Sequencing was done on a sample of peripheral blood. The clonotype was recovered from a human donor with active COVID-19. The donor label of this sample is uncertain.

In DNA form, the CDR3 reads TGTGCCAGCAGTGAAAGAACTAGACTAGCGGGAAGCGGGGGCTCGTATCCATCCGAGCAGTACTTC. Amino acid sequence: CASSERTRLAGSGGSYPSEQYF. The chain carries TRBV2 and TRBJ2-7; 11 positions match TRBD2. The V segment lost 2 bases and the J segment 6 bases; nucleotides outside the gene matches: 27. The CDR3 runs to 22 residues. CDR1 is SNHLY and CDR2 is FYNNEI in the germline V gene.